Listed here is a single T cell receptor beta chain. Its antigen is not known. The data stem from a study of beta chain features in type 1 diabetes. Unmatched junction bases numbered 5, after V lost 0 bases and J lost 0 bases. CDR3 length equals 16 residues. Germline V gene data show CDR1 as SGDLS and CDR2 as YYNGEE. Expressed TCRB transcripts were sequenced, since all the RNA that had been isolated was reverse transcribed. Measured with immunoSEQ multiplex PCR; TCRdb has only the in-frame clones, and not every one. The top ten clones hold 0.04% to 0.05% of a sample with roughly 500,000 clones, 11% of them seen once. Study-wide findings and caveats: Significant though moderate, a shortening of TCRB CDR3s appeared in all four CD4+ subsets of Type 1 diabetes patients. In comparison with healthy donors, patients had naive, central memory and Treg TCRB repertoires that appeared more similar.

The TCR was taken from a woman younger than 35 in good health. This chain uses TRBV9 with TRBJ2-7; 8 bases line up with TRBD1. Material for sequencing was naive CD4+ T cells from blood. The chain's CDR3 is CASSVGTGFLSYEQYF. The CDR3 DNA reads as TGTGCCAGCAGCGTAGGGACAGGGTTCCTCTCCTACGAGCAGTACTTC.